This T cell receptor (beta chain) was captured by sequencing in a study of cytomegalovirus exposure and HLA in healthy donors. PCR primers comprised 60 Vbeta and 13 Jbeta primers. Repertoires were generated with immunoSEQ multiplex PCR, while TCRdb's copy carries only in-frame clones and drops some. This table has roughly 80,000 clones, around three quarters appearing once. In regard to this clone: The antigen remains undetermined.

The study, taken as a whole, reports: Among TCR beta chains, those listed as cytomegalovirus-associated numbered under 200. One later analysis reportedly identified an Asian-associated ancestry cluster that showed fewer N-insertions than the roughly 700-donor mean.

The germline gives CDR1 LNHDA, CDR2 SQIVND (reference sequence). The CDR3 is 14 amino acids. Trimming took 7 bases from V and 4 from J, leaving 13 bases between them. The J gene is TRBJ2-2, the V gene TRBV19, with TRBD2 as a possible D gene (7 bases). This TCR came from a male donor in good health and CMV-seropositive. The sequenced sample consisted of PBMCs. The CDR3 protein is CASIGGRVTGELFF. The DNA of the CDR3 is TGTGCCAGTATCGGGGGGCGGGTCACCGGGGAGCTGTTTTTT.